The sequence of this T cell receptor beta chain was determined in a study of blood T cell repertoires in COVID-19 (TCRdb year 2020). The study in broad terms: Collaborator samples came from the United States, Italy and Spain and covered acute and convalescent phases of COVID-19. The material from the prospective study consisted of cDNA or gDNA derived from T cells, B-cell-depleted T cells, or PBMCs. The dataset comprised deeply sampled blood TCRbeta repertoires from subjects exposed to, actively infected with, or recovered from COVID-19. The repertoires were released in a freely available public database intended as a resource for research on the immune response to SARS-CoV-2. The samples were drawn from the first 160 participants of the ongoing ImmuneRACE study and from 950 to 1,500 subjects provided by 6 global collaborators. Nearly every sample came with metadata listing a de-identified subject ID, COVID-19 status, age in years and sex. Where HLA class I and class II types were available, the types were taken from metadata supplied by the sample provider, not from assay-based typing.

The paper's findings and limits, for the study overall: Clinical and demographic metadata were provided uncurated, with the amount varying by source and participant.

Participants in the prospective study were aged roughly 18 to 100 years, lived in some 24 United States geographic areas, and enrolled through a virtual design. To assign participants to cohorts, the prospective study relied on clinical history that participants themselves reported in a screening survey and a study questionnaire. Each participant in the prospective study had whole blood, serum and a nasopharyngeal or oropharyngeal swab collected by mobile phlebotomists. Prospective study participants could optionally give additional blood draws and questionnaires over a roughly two-month period. Before DNA extraction, blood samples from the prospective study were shipped at room temperature or frozen. The CDR3 has 17 amino acids, counting the end cysteine and phenylalanine. Left in the record is the CDR3 DNA by itself, 51 bases read in frame from the first base. Sequences SGHVS (CDR1) and FNYEAQ (CDR2) are obtained from the germline V gene. At the junction V is shortened by 6 bases and J by 9 bases; bases outside the gene matches: 19.

TCRbeta CDR3 regions were amplified from genomic DNA using the immunoSEQ Assay, a bias-controlled multiplex PCR. For the original study's pipeline: The number of nucleated cells in each sample was estimated from the amplification of reference gene primers within the assay. To quantify the absolute abundance of each unique TCRbeta CDR3 rearrangement, sequence reads were collapsed and filtered. Productive Simpson clonality was computed per sample as the square root of Simpson's diversity index over productive rearrangements. TCRdb took over this immuneACCESS table, retaining in-frame rearrangements with V and J assigned. Such tables are incomplete; in checked studies, under half of the missing clones stem from an unresolved V gene, and the remainder is unexplained. That table is the source of V, J and clone size, and D and trimming were worked out from the DNA. The sample table lists about 200,000 clones, approximately 85% of them with a count of one. The ten largest account for roughly 5.9% of the sample.

This clone occurred once. Its antigen specificity is not known. Base qualities are not recorded, but no much larger clone differs from it by a single base. The source material was PBMCs or T cells enriched from blood (not recorded which). The receptor was isolated from a man between 35 and 55 years old with acute COVID-19. Recombination connected TRBV7-6 to TRBJ2-1; 8 middle bases align to TRBD2. The bases are TGTGCCAGCAGTAGAAATCCGGGACTAGAATCCGAAAGTGAGCAGTTCTTC. This encodes CASSRNPGLESESEQFF.